This TCR beta chain came from a study of metastatic and nonmetastatic thyroid tumors. TCRdb reprocessed the PCR reads via MiXCR. The sample yields approximately 25,000 clones, under 15% seen once. This clone was recorded a few times. J was trimmed by 4 bases and V by 7 bases; bases with no gene match: 6. The CDR3 consists of 15 residues. Germline V gene lookup returns CDR1 MNHNS and CDR2 SASEGT. Among the patients, none had received any treatment before thyroid surgery. The chain is built from TRBV6-1 and TRBJ2-1, with TRBD2 matching over 11 bases. The sequence was obtained from a female donor with papillary thyroid cancer or a benign thyroid nodule (not recorded which). Some clones in this sample may be carry-over from other donors' samples. Source material: blood. The CDR3 is CASTLAGGSYNEQFF. In nucleotides, the CDR3 is TGTGCCAGCACCTTAGCGGGAGGGTCTTACAATGAGCAGTTCTTC.